These T cell receptor beta chains were read from a single sample in a study of T cell responses to AZD1222 COVID-19 vaccine. Repertoires were generated with immunoSEQ multiplex PCR, while TCRdb's copy carries only in-frame clones and drops some. The sample comprises under 120,000 clones, under 95% of which are singletons, and roughly 1.2% rests with the top ten. This material consisted of peripheral blood, taken on day 0 of AZD1222 vaccination. The origin of the receptors is an adult in good health. The CDR3 runs from the conserved cysteine through the conserved F or W. D genes are given only for firm matches. Expanded clones are given a class, and other clones once, few, many or no size at all.

13	TRBV27	NA	NA	TRBJ2-3	CASKTDYTDTQYF	TGTGCCAGCAAAACAGACTACACAGATACGCAGTATTTT
16	TRBV14	NA	TRBD1	TRBJ2-2	CASSLHRGQSTGELFF	TGTGCCAGCAGCCTACACAGGGGGCAAAGCACCGGGGAGCTGTTTTTT
14	TRBV5-5	NA	TRBD1	TRBJ1-1	CASSQLARGTEAFF	TGTGCCAGCAGCCAACTGGCCAGGGGGACTGAAGCTTTCTTT
15	TRBV7-2	NA	TRBD1	TRBJ1-2	CASSEGQGYPYGYTF	TGTGCCAGCAGCGAGGGACAGGGTTATCCCTATGGCTACACCTTC
15	TRBV4-2	few	NA	TRBJ1-4	CASSQGLTNNEKLFF	TGTGCCAGCAGCCAAGGACTTACCAATAATGAAAAACTGTTTTTT
15	TRBV11-2	NA	NA	TRBJ1-2	CASSLNAGSNYGYTF	TGTGCCAGCAGCTTAAACGCGGGTTCTAACTATGGCTACACCTTC
16	TRBV14	NA	TRBD1	TRBJ2-1	CASSQEGQGAYNEQFF	TGTGCCAGCAGCCAAGAGGGACAGGGGGCCTACAATGAGCAGTTCTTC
16	TRBV6-5	NA	TRBD1	TRBJ1-4	CASSYSGGQEEEKLFF	TGTGCCAGCAGTTACTCAGGAGGACAGGAGGAGGAAAAACTGTTTTTT
16	TRBV11-2	once	TRBD2	TRBJ2-1	CASSQPGLAGNTEQFF	TGTGCCAGCAGCCAGCCGGGACTAGCGGGAAACACTGAGCAGTTCTTC
16	TRBV6-1	NA	TRBD2	TRBJ2-3	CASSEARASGGDTQYF	TGTGCCAGCAGTGAAGCTAGGGCTAGCGGGGGAGATACGCAGTATTTT
14	TRBV19	once	TRBD2	TRBJ2-7	CASSPAGGLDEQYF	TGTGCCAGTAGTCCAGCGGGGGGCCTCGACGAGCAGTACTTC
15	TRBV27	NA	TRBD1	TRBJ1-4	CASSPQGGTNEKLFF	TGTGCCAGCAGTCCACAGGGGGGAACTAATGAAAAACTGTTTTTT
15	TRBV3-1/TRBV3-2	NA	NA	TRBJ2-5	CASSLGLGKLETQYF	TGTGCCAGCAGCCTTGGGTTGGGCAAACTAGAGACCCAGTACTTC
12	TRBV30	once	NA	TRBJ2-7	CAWSKRPAEQYF	TGTGCCTGGAGTAAAAGACCCGCCGAGCAGTACTTC
16	TRBV5-6	NA	NA	TRBJ2-7	CASSLESGQTFYEQYF	TGTGCCAGCAGCTTGGAATCCGGACAGACGTTCTACGAGCAGTACTTC
14	TRBV11-2	NA	NA	TRBJ1-1	CASSLRVDSTEAFF	TGTGCCAGCAGCTTGAGGGTGGATAGTACTGAAGCTTTCTTT
14	TRBV6-5	NA	NA	TRBJ1-1	CASSYSQGSTEAFF	TGTGCCAGCAGTTACAGTCAGGGAAGCACTGAAGCTTTCTTT
18	TRBV11-3	NA	TRBD1	TRBJ2-2	CASSFGQALLPNTGELFF	TGTGCCAGCAGCTTTGGACAGGCCCTCCTCCCGAACACCGGGGAGCTGTTTTTT
14	TRBV20-1	NA	NA	TRBJ1-5	CSASQTSSNQPQHF	TGCAGTGCTAGTCAGACTTCTAGCAATCAGCCCCAGCATTTT